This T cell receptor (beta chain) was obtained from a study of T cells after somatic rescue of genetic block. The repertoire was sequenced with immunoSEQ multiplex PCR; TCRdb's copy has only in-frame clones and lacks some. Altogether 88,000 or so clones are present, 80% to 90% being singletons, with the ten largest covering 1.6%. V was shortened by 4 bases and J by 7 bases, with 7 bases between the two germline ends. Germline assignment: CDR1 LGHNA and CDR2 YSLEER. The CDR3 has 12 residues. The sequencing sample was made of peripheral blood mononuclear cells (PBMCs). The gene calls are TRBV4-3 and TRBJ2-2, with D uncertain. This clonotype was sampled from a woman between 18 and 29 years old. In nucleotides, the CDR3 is TGCGCCAGCAGCCTGATGGGCGGGGAGCTGTTTTTT. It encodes CASSLMGGELFF.